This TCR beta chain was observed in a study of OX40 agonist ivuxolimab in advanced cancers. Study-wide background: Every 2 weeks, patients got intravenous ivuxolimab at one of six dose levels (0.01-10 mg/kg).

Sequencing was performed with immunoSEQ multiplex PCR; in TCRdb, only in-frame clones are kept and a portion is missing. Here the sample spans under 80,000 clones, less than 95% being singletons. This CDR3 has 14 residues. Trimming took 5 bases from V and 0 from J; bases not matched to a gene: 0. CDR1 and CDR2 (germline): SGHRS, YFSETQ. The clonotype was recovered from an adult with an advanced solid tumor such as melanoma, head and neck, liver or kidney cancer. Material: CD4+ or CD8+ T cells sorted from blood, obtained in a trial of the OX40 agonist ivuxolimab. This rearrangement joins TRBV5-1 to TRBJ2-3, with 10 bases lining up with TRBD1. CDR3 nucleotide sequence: TGCGCCAGCAGGGGACAGGGGAGCACAGATACGCAGTATTTT. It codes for CASRGQGSTDTQYF.